The source of this T cell receptor beta chain is a study of CD8+ T cells in alopecia areata. Overall study context: Treated patients were dosed with oral tofacitinib, taking 5 to 10 mg twice daily. Tofacitinib lasted 6 to 18 months, then 6 months off drug.

Sequencing relied on a cDNA template that was reverse transcribed from extracted RNA. Only in-frame clones appear in the TCRdb table, and some are missing; sequencing was by immunoSEQ multiplex PCR. The top ten hold 10% to 15% of the sample, which has 150,000 to 200,000 clones, 58% seen once. Stated treatment: oral pan-JAK inhibitor, 5-10 mg twice daily. This sample comprised CD8+ T cells sorted from blood, obtained at week 24, from a patient treated with tofacitinib. The receptor was derived from a human donor with alopecia areata.

The CDR3 loop is CASSGGGTVYEQYF. The CDR3 region has the DNA TGTGCCAGCAGCGGGGGCGGGACAGTCTACGAGCAGTACTTC. The chain links TRBV7-9 to TRBJ2-7; maybe TRBD1 (7 bases). The CDR3 length is 14 residues. V shed 5 bases and J shed 3 bases, with 14 bases lying between them. The germline V gene has CDR1 SEHNR and CDR2 FQNEAQ (reference sequence).